Listed below are T cell receptor beta chains from one sample, sequenced in a study of T cell responses to AZD1222 COVID-19 vaccine. Clones were read by immunoSEQ multiplex PCR, and TCRdb kept only the in-frame ones, dropping some. The data hold 100,000 or so clones, with about 90% observed a single time. The sequenced sample was peripheral blood, obtained on day 0 of MenACWY control vaccination. Source of these receptors: an adult in good health. CDR3s include the opening cysteine and the closing phenylalanine or tryptophan. D genes are given only for firm matches. The size entry is marked missing in some rows and otherwise reads once, few, many or a size class.

V,size,J,D,DNA,CDR3
TRBV6-2/TRBV6-3,NA,TRBJ2-1,NA,TGTGCCAGCAGTTACGAGGGAGGGGGCAATGAGCAGTTCTTC,CASSYEGGGNEQFF
TRBV6-6,NA,TRBJ1-2,NA,TGTGCCAGCAGAGGACAGAACTATGGCTACACCTTC,CASRGQNYGYTF
TRBV29-1,once,TRBJ2-2,TRBD1,TGCAGCGTTGAGACAGGGGGCTTTCTGGACACCGGGGAGCTGTTTTTT,CSVETGGFLDTGELFF
TRBV28,NA,TRBJ1-2,NA,TGTGCCAACTCTTCCCCAGGGGCCTATGGCTACACCTTC,CANSSPGAYGYTF
TRBV3-1/TRBV3-2,NA,TRBJ2-7,NA,TGTGCCAGCAGCCAAGAGGCTATCTATACCTACGAGCAGTACTTC,CASSQEAIYTYEQYF
TRBV28,NA,TRBJ1-1,NA,TGTGCCAGCAGTTTTAAGAGGTACGCTGAAGCTTTCTTT,CASSFKRYAEAFF
TRBV15,once,TRBJ2-2,NA,TGTGCCACCAGCAGAGGGGACAACACCGGGGAGCTGTTTTTT,CATSRGDNTGELFF
TRBV7-9,NA,TRBJ1-2,NA,TGTGCCAGCAGCCGGACCTCTAACTATGGCTACACCTTC,CASSRTSNYGYTF
TRBV18,NA,TRBJ1-3,NA,TGTGCCAGCCGGTCTTTGGTCCGGAACACCATATATTTT,CASRSLVRNTIYF
TRBV7-9,NA,TRBJ1-2,NA,TGTGCCAGCAGCGGAGGGGACTATGGCTACACCTTC,CASSGGDYGYTF
TRBV2,NA,TRBJ2-1,NA,TGTGCCAGCAGTGAGGGGCAGAGCTCCTACAATGAGCAGTTCTTC,CASSEGQSSYNEQFF
TRBV11-2,NA,TRBJ1-5,NA,TGTGCCAGCAGCTTAATCGGGGATCAGCCCCAGCATTTT,CASSLIGDQPQHF
TRBV19,once,TRBJ1-1,TRBD1,TGTGCCAGTGGGGGACAGGCTTACATAACAAACACTGAAGCTTTCTTT,CASGGQAYITNTEAFF
TRBV18,NA,TRBJ1-3,NA,TGTGCCAGCTCACCGTTGAAGGACGCTGGAAACACCATATATTTT,CASSPLKDAGNTIYF
TRBV5-1,NA,TRBJ2-1,NA,TGCGCCAGCAGTATTAAGGGAAATGAGCAGTTCTTC,CASSIKGNEQFF
TRBV7-2,NA,TRBJ1-5,NA,TGTGCCAGCAGCTTAGTTGGAGGGAGCAATCAGCCCCAGCATTTT,CASSLVGGSNQPQHF